The rows below give T cell receptor beta chains drawn from one sample of a study of blood T cell repertoires in COVID-19. TCRdb's copy holds only in-frame clones and misses some; the assay was immunoSEQ multiplex PCR. Of approximately 140,000 clones listed, approximately 80% are singletons. Sequencing used peripheral blood. The receptors originated from a woman aged 40 to 55 with active or convalescent COVID-19. CDR3s include the opening cysteine and the closing phenylalanine or tryptophan. D genes are given only for firm matches. Size is omitted from some rows. Given values are once, few, many or a class for expanded clones.

-	TRBV28	TRBJ2-7	TRBD1	TGTGCCAGCAGTCAACAGACAGGGAACGAGCAGTACTTC	CASSQQTGNEQYF
-	TRBV5-6	TRBJ1-2	-	TGTGCCAGCAGCTTGGAGGGAGCTTTTTTGGGCTACACCTTC	CASSLEGAFLGYTF
-	TRBV7-2	TRBJ1-2	TRBD1	TGTGCCAGCAGCTTAGGCCCGGGACAGGGTTCGGATGGCTACACCTTC	CASSLGPGQGSDGYTF
-	TRBV5-6	TRBJ1-2	-	TGTGCCAGCAGCTTGGGCGGTACCCACTCCTATGGCTACACCTTC	CASSLGGTHSYGYTF
-	TRBV7-9	TRBJ1-6	-	TGTGCCAGCAGCTTAGGCGTAACCTCCTATAATTCACCCCTCCACTTT	CASSLGVTSYNSPLHF
-	TRBV7-9	TRBJ1-5	TRBD1	TGTGCCAGCAGCTTGGGACAGGCGAATCAGCCCCAGCATTTT	CASSLGQANQPQHF
few	TRBV6-5	TRBJ2-7	-	TGTGCCAGCAGTTACTCCAGACTAGCCTACGAGCAGTACTTC	CASSYSRLAYEQYF
-	TRBV3-1/TRBV3-2	TRBJ2-4	-	TGTGCCAGCAGCCAAAGTTCAGGGGTCAAAGGGAAAAACATTCAGTACTTC	CASSQSSGVKGKNIQYF
-	TRBV19	TRBJ1-5	-	TGTGCCAGTAGTATATTGGTGGGAGGTTACCAGCCCCAGCATTTT	CASSILVGGYQPQHF
-	TRBV6-5	TRBJ1-2	TRBD1	TGTGCCAGCAGAGGGACAGGGCACTATGGCTACACCTTC	CASRGTGHYGYTF
-	TRBV28	TRBJ2-7	TRBD1	TGTGCCAGCAGCGGGACAGGTAGCTCCTACGAGCAGTACTTC	CASSGTGSSYEQYF
few	TRBV2	TRBJ1-4	-	TGTGCCAGCAGTGACACCCGGTGGGGGGATGAAAAACTGTTTTTT	CASSDTRWGDEKLFF
-	TRBV9	TRBJ1-1	TRBD1	TGTGCCAGCAGCATATCCCGGGACAGGGGTGGGACTGAAGCTTTCTTT	CASSISRDRGGTEAFF
-	TRBV30	TRBJ2-1	TRBD1	TGTGCCTGGAGTGGACAGGGGGAGTTCTTCTTC	CAWSGQGEFFF
-	TRBV28	TRBJ1-1	-	TGTGCCAGCAGTCCTACGGACAGACGGGGCACTGAAGCTTTCTTT	CASSPTDRRGTEAFF
few	TRBV11-3	TRBJ1-1	-	TGTGCCAGCAGCGCGCAGGGTACTGAAGCTTTCTTT	CASSAQGTEAFF
-	TRBV19	TRBJ2-5	TRBD2	TGTGCCAGTAGTATCCTAGCGGGGGGGCAAGAGACCCAGTACTTC	CASSILAGGQETQYF
-	TRBV19	TRBJ2-7	TRBD1	TGTGCCAGTAGTTTAGGGACAGGGGGGTCCTACGAGCAGTACTTC	CASSLGTGGSYEQYF
few	TRBV6-2/TRBV6-3	TRBJ2-2	TRBD1	TGTGCCAGCAGCTCGATCCGGACAGGGGTTGGCGGGGAGCTGTTTTTT	CASSSIRTGVGGELFF
few	TRBV10-3	TRBJ1-3	TRBD1	TGTGCCATCGGACAGGGGGCTGGTGGAAACACCATATATTTT	CAIGQGAGGNTIYF
-	TRBV20-1	TRBJ2-3	-	TGCAGTGCTAGATCCAGTGGTACGCAGTATTTT	CSARSSGTQYF
-	TRBV25-1	TRBJ2-7	-	TGTGCCAGCAGTGAATTCGGAGTTTACGAGCAGTACTTC	CASSEFGVYEQYF
-	TRBV15	TRBJ2-7	-	TGTGCCACCAGCAGGCCGATTGACAGCTCCTACGAGCAGTACTTC	CATSRPIDSSYEQYF
few	TRBV4-1	TRBJ2-6	-	TGCGCCAGCAGCCAAGATCGAGTGAGGACAGCCTTTGGGCCTGGGGCCAACGTCCTGACTTTC	CASSQDRVRTAFGPGANVLTF
-	TRBV28	TRBJ1-2	TRBD1	TGTGCCAGCAGTTTGGACAGGGATTATGGCTACACCTTC	CASSLDRDYGYTF
-	TRBV24-1	TRBJ2-2	TRBD2	TGTGCCACCAGTGATTGGACCGGGACTAGCGAATCCCACAGCACCGGGGAGCTGTTTTTT	CATSDWTGTSESHSTGELFF
-	TRBV19	TRBJ2-7	-	TGTGCCAGTAGTCCAGGGCAAACTTCATCCTACGAGCAGTACTTC	CASSPGQTSSYEQYF
-	TRBV3-1/TRBV3-2	TRBJ2-1	TRBD2	TGTGCCAGCAGCCAAGCCCCCCGGATGACGGGGGGGGAGCAGTTCTTC	CASSQAPRMTGGEQFF